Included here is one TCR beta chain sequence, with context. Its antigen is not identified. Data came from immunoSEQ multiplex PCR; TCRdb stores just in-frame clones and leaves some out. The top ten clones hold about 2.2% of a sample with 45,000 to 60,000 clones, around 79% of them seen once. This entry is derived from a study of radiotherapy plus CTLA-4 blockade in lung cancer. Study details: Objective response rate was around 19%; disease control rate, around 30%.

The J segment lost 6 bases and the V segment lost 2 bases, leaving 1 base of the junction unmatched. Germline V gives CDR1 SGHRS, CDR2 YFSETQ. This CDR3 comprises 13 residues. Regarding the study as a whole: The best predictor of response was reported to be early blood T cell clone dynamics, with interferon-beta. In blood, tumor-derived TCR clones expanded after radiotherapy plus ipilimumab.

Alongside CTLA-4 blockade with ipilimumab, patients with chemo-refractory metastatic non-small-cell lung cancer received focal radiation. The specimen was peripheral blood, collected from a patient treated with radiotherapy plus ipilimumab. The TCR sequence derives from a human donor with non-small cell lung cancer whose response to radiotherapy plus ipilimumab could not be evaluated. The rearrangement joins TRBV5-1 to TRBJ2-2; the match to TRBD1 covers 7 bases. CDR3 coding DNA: TGCGCCAGCAGCTTACAGGGGCCCGGGGAGCTGTTTTTT. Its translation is CASSLQGPGELFF.